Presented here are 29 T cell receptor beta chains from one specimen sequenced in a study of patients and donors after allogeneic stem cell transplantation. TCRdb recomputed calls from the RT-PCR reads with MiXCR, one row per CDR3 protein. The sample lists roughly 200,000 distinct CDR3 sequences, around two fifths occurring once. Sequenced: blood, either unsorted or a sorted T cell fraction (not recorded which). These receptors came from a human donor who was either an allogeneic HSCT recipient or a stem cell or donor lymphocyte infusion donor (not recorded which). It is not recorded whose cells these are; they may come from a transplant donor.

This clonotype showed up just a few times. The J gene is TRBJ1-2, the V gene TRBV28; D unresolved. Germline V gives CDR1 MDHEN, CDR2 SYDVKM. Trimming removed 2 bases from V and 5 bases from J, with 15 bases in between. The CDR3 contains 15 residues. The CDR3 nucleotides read TGTGCCAGCAGTTTACGGACGCCGAGGGCTTATGGCTACACCTTC. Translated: CASSLRTPRAYGYTF.

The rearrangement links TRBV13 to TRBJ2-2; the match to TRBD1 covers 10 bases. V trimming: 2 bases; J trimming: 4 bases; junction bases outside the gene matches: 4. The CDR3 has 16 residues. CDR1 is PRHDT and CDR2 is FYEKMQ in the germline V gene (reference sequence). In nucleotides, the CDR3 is TGTGCCAGCAGCTTAAGGGACAGGGGTAGCACCGGGGAGCTGTTTTTT. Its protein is CASSLRDRGSTGELFF.

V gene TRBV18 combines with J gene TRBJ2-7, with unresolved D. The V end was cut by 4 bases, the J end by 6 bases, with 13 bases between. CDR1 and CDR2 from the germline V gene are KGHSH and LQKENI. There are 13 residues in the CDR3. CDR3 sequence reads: CASSLQPRGEQYF. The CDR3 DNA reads TGTGCCAGCTCACTACAGCCCCGAGGCGAGCAGTACTTC.

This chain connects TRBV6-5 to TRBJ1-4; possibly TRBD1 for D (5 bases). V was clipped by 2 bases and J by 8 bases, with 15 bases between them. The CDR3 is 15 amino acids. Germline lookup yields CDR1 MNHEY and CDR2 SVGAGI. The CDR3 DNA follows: TGTGCCAGCAGTTACGGTATCAGGGACGGCGAAAAACTGTTTTTT. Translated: CASSYGIRDGEKLFF.

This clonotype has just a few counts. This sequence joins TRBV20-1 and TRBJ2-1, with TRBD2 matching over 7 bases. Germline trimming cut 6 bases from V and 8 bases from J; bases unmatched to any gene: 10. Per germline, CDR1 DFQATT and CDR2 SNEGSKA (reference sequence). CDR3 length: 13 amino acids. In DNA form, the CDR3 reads TGCAGTGCCCCTCCGGCAGGGAGGGATGAGCAGTTCTTC. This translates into CSAPPAGRDEQFF.

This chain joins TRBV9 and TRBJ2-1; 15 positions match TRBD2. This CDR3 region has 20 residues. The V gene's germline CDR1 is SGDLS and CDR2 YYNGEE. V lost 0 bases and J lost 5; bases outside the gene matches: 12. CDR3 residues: CASSVGTSGRAGVLNNEQFF. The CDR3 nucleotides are TGTGCCAGCAGCGTAGGGACTAGCGGGAGGGCCGGGGTCCTGAACAATGAGCAGTTCTTC.

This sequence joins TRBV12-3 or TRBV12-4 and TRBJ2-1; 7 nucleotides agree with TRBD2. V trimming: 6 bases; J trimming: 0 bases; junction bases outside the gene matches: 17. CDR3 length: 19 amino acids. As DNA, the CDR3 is TGTGCCAGCAGCCCTCCGGGACTACTCCGATTGAGCTCCTACAATGAGCAGTTCTTC. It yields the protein CASSPPGLLRLSSYNEQFF.

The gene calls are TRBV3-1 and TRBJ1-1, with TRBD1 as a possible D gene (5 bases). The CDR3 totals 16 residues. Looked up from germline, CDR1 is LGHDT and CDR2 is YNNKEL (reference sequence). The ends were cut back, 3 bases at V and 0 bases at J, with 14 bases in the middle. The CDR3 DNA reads TGTGCCAGCAGCCAGGTGTGGGACTCGGTGAACACTGAAGCTTTCTTT. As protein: CASSQVWDSVNTEAFF.

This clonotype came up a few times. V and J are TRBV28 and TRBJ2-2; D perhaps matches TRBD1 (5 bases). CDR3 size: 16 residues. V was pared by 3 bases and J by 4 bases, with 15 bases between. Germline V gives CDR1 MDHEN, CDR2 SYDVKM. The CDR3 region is CASSFQGKGSTGELFF. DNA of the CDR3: TGTGCCAGCAGTTTTCAGGGAAAGGGATCCACCGGGGAGCTGTTTTTT.

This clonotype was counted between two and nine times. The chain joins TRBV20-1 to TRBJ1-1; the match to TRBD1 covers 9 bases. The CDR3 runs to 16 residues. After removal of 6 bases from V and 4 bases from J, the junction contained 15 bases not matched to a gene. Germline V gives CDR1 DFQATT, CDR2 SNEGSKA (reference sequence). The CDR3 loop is CSAKGGSGQGGTEAFF. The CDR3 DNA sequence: TGCAGTGCGAAAGGGGGTTCGGGACAGGGAGGCACTGAAGCTTTCTTT.

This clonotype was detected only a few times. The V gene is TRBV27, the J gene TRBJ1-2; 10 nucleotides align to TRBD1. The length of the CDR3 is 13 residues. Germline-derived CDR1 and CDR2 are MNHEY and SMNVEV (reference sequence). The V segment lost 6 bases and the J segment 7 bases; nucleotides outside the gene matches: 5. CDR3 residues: CASRPGQGFGYTF. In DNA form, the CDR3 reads TGTGCCAGCAGGCCGGGACAGGGGTTTGGCTACACCTTC.

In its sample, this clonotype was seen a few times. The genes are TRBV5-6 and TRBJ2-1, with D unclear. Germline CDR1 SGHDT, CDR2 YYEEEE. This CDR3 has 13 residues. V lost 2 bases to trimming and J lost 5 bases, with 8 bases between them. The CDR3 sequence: CASSFGGHNEQFF. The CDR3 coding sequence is TGTGCCAGCAGCTTTGGTGGACACAATGAGCAGTTCTTC.

The CDR3 loop is CASRLGTDREYF. For the CDR3, the DNA is TGTGCCAGCAGACTTGGGACGGATCGGGAGTACTTC. V and J are TRBV12-3 or TRBV12-4 and TRBJ2-7; D assignment may be TRBD1 or TRBD2 (5 bases each). Trimming took off 6 bases at V and 11 bases at J, with 17 bases between the two ends. This CDR3 region has 12 residues.

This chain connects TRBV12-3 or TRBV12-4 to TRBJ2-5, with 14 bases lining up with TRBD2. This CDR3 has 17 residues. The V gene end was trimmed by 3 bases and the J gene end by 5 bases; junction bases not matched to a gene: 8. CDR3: CASSFSSGLAGVETQYF. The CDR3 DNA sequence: TGTGCCAGCAGTTTTTCCTCGGGACTAGCGGGAGTGGAGACCCAGTACTTC.

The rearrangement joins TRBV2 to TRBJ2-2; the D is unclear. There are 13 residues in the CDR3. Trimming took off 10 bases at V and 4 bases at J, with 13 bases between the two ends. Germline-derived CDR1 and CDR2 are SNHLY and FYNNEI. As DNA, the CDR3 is TGTGCCATGGGCCAGAACCCCACCGGGGAGCTGTTTTTT. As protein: CAMGQNPTGELFF.

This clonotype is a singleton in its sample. CDR3 nucleotide sequence: TGTGCCAGCAGTTACTCCCCCGGATACAATGAGCAGTTCTTC. Translating gives CASSYSPGYNEQFF. The V call is TRBV6-6, the J call TRBJ2-1; D is unresolved. Germline loops: CDR1 MNHNY, CDR2 SVGAGI (reference sequence). The V and J ends lost 0 bases and 4 bases respectively, with 7 bases between them. The CDR3 contains 14 residues.

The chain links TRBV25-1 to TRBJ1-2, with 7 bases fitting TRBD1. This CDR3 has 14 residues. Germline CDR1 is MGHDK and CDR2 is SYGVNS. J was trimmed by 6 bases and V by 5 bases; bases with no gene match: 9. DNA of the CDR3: TGTGCCAGCAGTTACAGGGGTTCCATCCATGGCTACACCTTC. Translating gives CASSYRGSIHGYTF.

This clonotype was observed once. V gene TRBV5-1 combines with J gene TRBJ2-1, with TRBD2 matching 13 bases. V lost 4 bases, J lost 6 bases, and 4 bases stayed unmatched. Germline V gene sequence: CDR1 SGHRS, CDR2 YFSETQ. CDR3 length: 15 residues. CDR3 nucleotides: TGCGCCAGCAGCCCTGGACTAGCGGGAGCCAATGAGCAGTTCTTC. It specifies CASSPGLAGANEQFF. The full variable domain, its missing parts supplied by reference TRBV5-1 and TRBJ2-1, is KAGVTQTPRYLIKTRGQQVTLSCSPISGHRSVSWYQQTPGQGLQFLFEYFSETQRNKGNFPGRFSGRQFSNSRSEMNVSTLELGDSALYLCASSPGLAGANEQFFGPGTRLTVL.

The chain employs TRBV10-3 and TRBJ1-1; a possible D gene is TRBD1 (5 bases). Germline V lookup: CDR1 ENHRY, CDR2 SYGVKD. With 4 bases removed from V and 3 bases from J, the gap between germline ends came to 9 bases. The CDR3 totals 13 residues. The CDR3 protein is CAISARDDTEAFF. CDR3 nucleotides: TGTGCCATCAGTGCCAGGGACGACACTGAAGCTTTCTTT.

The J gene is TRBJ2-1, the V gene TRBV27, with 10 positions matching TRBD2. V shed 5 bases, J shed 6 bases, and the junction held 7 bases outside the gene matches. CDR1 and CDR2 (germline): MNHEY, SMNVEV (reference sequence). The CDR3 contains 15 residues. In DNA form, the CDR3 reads TGTGCCAGCAGTCCCCAACTAGCGGGGACCAATGAGCAGTTCTTC. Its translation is CASSPQLAGTNEQFF.

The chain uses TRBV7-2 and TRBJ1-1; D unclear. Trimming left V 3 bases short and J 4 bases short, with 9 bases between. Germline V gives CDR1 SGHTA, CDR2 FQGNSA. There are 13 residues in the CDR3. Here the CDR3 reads CASSFPGATEAFF. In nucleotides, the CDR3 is TGTGCCAGCAGCTTTCCGGGTGCCACTGAAGCTTTCTTT.

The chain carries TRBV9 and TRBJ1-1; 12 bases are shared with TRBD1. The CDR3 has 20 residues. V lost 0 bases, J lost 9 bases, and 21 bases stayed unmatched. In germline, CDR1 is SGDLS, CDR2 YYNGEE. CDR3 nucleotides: TGTGCCAGCAGCGTAGCCGACCCCGCCACTAGACCGGGACAGGGGGCTCAAGCTTTCTTT. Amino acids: CASSVADPATRPGQGAQAFF.

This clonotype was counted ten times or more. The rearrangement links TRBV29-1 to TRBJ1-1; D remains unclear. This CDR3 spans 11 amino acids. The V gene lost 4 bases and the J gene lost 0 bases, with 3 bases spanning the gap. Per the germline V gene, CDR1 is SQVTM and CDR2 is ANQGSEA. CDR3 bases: TGCAGCGTTGCATTGAACACTGAAGCTTTCTTT. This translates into CSVALNTEAFF. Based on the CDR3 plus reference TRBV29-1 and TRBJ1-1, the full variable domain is SAVISQKPSRDICQRGTSLTIQCQVDSQVTMMFWYRQQPGQSLTLIATANQGSEATYESGFVIDKFPISRPNLTFSTLTVSNMSPEDSSIYLCSVALNTEAFFGQGTRLTVV.

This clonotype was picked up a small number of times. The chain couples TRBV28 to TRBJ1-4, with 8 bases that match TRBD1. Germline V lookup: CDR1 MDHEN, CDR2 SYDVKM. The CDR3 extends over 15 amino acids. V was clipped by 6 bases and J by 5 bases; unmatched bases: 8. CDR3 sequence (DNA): TGTGCCAGCAGCTGGACAGGGTGGAAAAATGAAAAACTGTTTTTT. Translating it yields CASSWTGWKNEKLFF.

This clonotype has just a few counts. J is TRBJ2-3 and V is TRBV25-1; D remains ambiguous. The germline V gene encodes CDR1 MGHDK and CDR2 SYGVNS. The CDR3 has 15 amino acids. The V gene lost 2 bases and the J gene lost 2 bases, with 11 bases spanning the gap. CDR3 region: CASSERNRITDTQYF. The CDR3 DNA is TGTGCCAGCAGTGAACGGAACAGAATCACAGATACGCAGTATTTT.

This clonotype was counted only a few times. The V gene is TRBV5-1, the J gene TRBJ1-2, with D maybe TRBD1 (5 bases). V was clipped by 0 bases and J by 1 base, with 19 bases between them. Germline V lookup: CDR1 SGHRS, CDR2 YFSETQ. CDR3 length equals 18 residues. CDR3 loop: CASSLDIGAPPFNYGYTF. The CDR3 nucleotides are TGCGCCAGCAGCTTGGATATCGGGGCACCCCCATTTAACTATGGCTACACCTTC.

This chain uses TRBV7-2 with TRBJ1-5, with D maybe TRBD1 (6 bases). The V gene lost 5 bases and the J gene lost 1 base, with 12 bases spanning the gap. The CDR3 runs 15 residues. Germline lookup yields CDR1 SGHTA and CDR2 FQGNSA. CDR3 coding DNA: TGTGCCAGCAGCCCCAGGGGCCAAAGCAATCAGCCCCAGCATTTT. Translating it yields CASSPRGQSNQPQHF. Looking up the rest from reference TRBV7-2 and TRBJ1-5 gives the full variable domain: GAGVSQSPSNKVTEKGKDVELRCDPISGHTALYWYRQSLGQGLEFLIYFQGNSAPDKSGLPSDRFSAERTGGSVSTLTIQRTQQEDSAVYLCASSPRGQSNQPQHFGDGTRLSIL.

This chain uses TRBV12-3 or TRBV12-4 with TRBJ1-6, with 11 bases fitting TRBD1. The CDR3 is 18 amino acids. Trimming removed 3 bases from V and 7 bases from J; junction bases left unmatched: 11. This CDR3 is CASSFLPGTGGENSPLHF. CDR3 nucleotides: TGTGCCAGCAGTTTCCTCCCCGGGACAGGGGGTGAAAATTCACCCCTCCACTTT.

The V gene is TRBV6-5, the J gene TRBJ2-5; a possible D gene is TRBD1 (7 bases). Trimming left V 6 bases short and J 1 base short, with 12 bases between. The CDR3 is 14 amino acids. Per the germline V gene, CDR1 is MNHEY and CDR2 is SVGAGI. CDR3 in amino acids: CASSPRGAQETQYF. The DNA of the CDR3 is TGTGCCAGCAGCCCCAGGGGGGCCCAAGAGACCCAGTACTTC.